The 19 T cell receptor beta chains below come from one sample, sequenced in a study of CD8+ T cells in alopecia areata. After isolation, RNA underwent reverse transcription to generate cDNA as the sequencing template. Generated by immunoSEQ multiplex PCR, the TCRdb table keeps only in-frame clones and is missing some. The sample has about 110,000 clones, approximately 59% seen once; the top ten hold under 25%. The specimen was CD8+ T cells sorted from blood. These TCRs come from a human donor in good health.

The gene calls are TRBV9 and TRBJ1-1, with no clear D. Germline V lookup: CDR1 SGDLS, CDR2 YYNGEE. The V end was cut by 2 bases, the J end by 5 bases, with 13 bases between. The CDR3 runs 14 residues. CDR3 protein: CASSVGGVGTEAFF. CDR3 sequence (DNA): TGTGCCAGCAGCGTCGGCGGGGTCGGGACTGAAGCTTTCTTT.

CDR3 coding DNA: TGTGCCAGCAGCGCGGGACCCTATAATTCACCCCTCCACTTT. It specifies CASSAGPYNSPLHF. V is TRBV6-1 and J is TRBJ1-6, with a tentative D call TRBD1 (5 bases). The CDR3 consists of 14 residues. Trimming took 6 bases from V and 2 from J, leaving 8 bases between them. Germline V gene lookup returns CDR1 MNHNS and CDR2 SASEGT.

This clone was observed a few times. This chain connects TRBV23-1 to TRBJ1-2; D is unclear. Being an ORF, TRBV23-1 has a function that is uncertain. The CDR3 sequence is 19 residues long. The V end was cut by 6 bases, the J end by 3 bases, with 29 bases between. Here the CDR3 reads CASSQEIDLIPLRDYGYTF. Here the CDR3 DNA reads TGCGCCAGCAGCCAAGAGATCGACTTAATCCCGCTACGCGACTATGGCTACACCTTC.

The chain recombines TRBV7-8 with TRBJ2-3; D gene unclear. Per the germline V gene, CDR1 is SGHVS and CDR2 is FQNEAQ. The CDR3 runs to 14 residues. The germline V and J ends were trimmed by 1 base and 6 bases, with 11 bases remaining between them. CDR3 bases: TGTGCCAGCAGCTTAGTAGGGCTATCGGATACGCAGTATTTT. Residues: CASSLVGLSDTQYF. Filled out from reference TRBV7-8 and TRBJ2-3, the complete variable domain reads GAGVSQSPRYKVAKRGQDVALRCDPISGHVSLFWYQQALGQGPEFLTYFQNEAQLDKSGLPSDRFFAERPEGSVSTLKIQRTQQEDSAVYLCASSLVGLSDTQYFGPGTRLTVL.

CDR3 nucleotide sequence: TGCAGCGTTGAAGGGTTGGACACTGAAGCTTTCTTT. Encoded protein: CSVEGLDTEAFF. V usage is TRBV29-1 and J usage is TRBJ1-1; D ambiguous. There are 12 residues in the CDR3. V was trimmed by 1 base and J by 3 bases, leaving 6 bases between them. Germline values: CDR1 SQVTM, CDR2 ANQGSEA.

This chain connects TRBV25-1 to TRBJ2-6, with D maybe TRBD2 (5 bases). The germline V and J ends were trimmed by 9 bases and 1 base, with 22 bases remaining between them. There are 18 residues in the CDR3. Germline loops: CDR1 MGHDK, CDR2 SYGVNS. The CDR3 DNA is TGTGCCAGTAGTCCGAGGCCGGAGGAAGAGTCTGGGGCCAACGTCCTGACTTTC. It specifies CASSPRPEEESGANVLTF.

This clone was counted once. The chain has TRBV25-1 and TRBJ2-6; D possibly corresponds to TRBD1 (5 bases). CDR3 length: 13 residues. V was clipped by 2 bases and J by 11 bases, with 10 bases between them. Germline-derived CDR1 and CDR2 are MGHDK and SYGVNS. In DNA form, the CDR3 reads TGTGCCAGCAGTGAAAGCAGGGAACACGTCCTGACTTTC. Its translation: CASSESREHVLTF.

The gene calls are TRBV28 and TRBJ2-5, with TRBD1 matching over 9 bases. The CDR3 has 15 amino acids. The J segment lost 5 bases and the V segment lost 5 bases, leaving 9 bases of the junction unmatched. Germline CDR1 and CDR2: MDHEN and SYDVKM. DNA for the CDR3: TGTGCCAGCAGTCCACAGGGGGCTCTGGCGGAGACCCAGTACTTC. Translating it yields CASSPQGALAETQYF. Together with reference TRBV28 and TRBJ2-5, the CDR3 gives the full variable domain: DVKVTQSSRYLVKRTGEKVFLECVQDMDHENMFWYRQDPGLGLRLIYFSYDVKMKEKGDIPEGYSVSREKKERFSLILESASTNQTSMYLCASSPQGALAETQYFGPGTRLLVL.

The chain carries TRBV29-1 and TRBJ2-7; possibly TRBD1 for D (6 bases). The CDR3 runs 14 residues. V shed 2 bases and J shed 2 bases, with 13 bases lying between them. Germline V gene data show CDR1 as SQVTM and CDR2 as ANQGSEA. DNA for the CDR3: TGCAGCGTTGAACTCACAGGGTCCGCCTACGAGCAGTACTTC. Its translation is CSVELTGSAYEQYF.

The V call is TRBV13, the J call TRBJ2-7; 7 nucleotides match TRBD2. J gave up 0 bases and V 3 bases, and 5 bases lay outside the gene matches. CDR1 and CDR2 from the germline V gene are PRHDT and FYEKMQ (reference sequence). This CDR3 is built from 15 residues. DNA for the CDR3: TGTGCCAGCAGCTTGAGCGGGGCTAGCTCCTACGAGCAGTACTTC. Amino acid sequence: CASSLSGASSYEQYF.

The V gene is TRBV2, the J gene TRBJ1-6; D not certain. Germline V gene data show CDR1 as SNHLY and CDR2 as FYNNEI. V was shortened by 0 bases and J by 4 bases, with 10 bases between the two germline ends. The CDR3 loop spans 16 amino acids. CDR3 loop: CASSEALPKYNSPLHF. CDR3 in DNA: TGTGCCAGCAGTGAAGCGCTCCCCAAATATAATTCACCCCTCCACTTT.

The chain has TRBV7-9 and TRBJ2-1, with D tentatively TRBD1 (5 bases). The CDR3 has 13 amino acids. The germline gives CDR1 SEHNR, CDR2 FQNEAQ (reference sequence). V lost 1 base and J lost 5, with 6 bases in between. DNA of the CDR3: TGTGCCAGCAGCTTAGGGACAAACAATGAGCAGTTCTTC. It encodes CASSLGTNNEQFF.

This clone was picked up a small number of times. This chain uses TRBV29-1 with TRBJ2-1; D remains unclear. The V end lost 4 bases, the J end lost 9 bases, and 10 bases lay between the germline ends. The CDR3 sequence is 11 residues long. Per the germline V gene, CDR1 is SQVTM and CDR2 is ANQGSEA. The CDR3 DNA follows: TGCAGCGTTGGAGTAGGGATTGAGCAGTTCTTC. Amino acid sequence: CSVGVGIEQFF.

This chain links TRBV18 with TRBJ2-3; 8 nucleotides match TRBD1. J was trimmed by 4 bases and V by 9 bases; bases with no gene match: 9. CDR3 size: 14 residues. The germline V gene encodes CDR1 KGHSH and CDR2 LQKENI. The CDR3 reads CASQDRGKADTQYF. CDR3 in DNA: TGTGCCAGTCAAGACAGGGGCAAGGCAGATACGCAGTATTTT.

The chain uses TRBV15 and TRBJ2-1; maybe TRBD2 (5 bases). Germline V lookup: CDR1 LNHNV, CDR2 YYDKDF (reference sequence). V was trimmed by 5 bases and J by 3 bases, leaving 8 bases between them. The CDR3 totals 13 residues. The CDR3 DNA follows: TGTGCCACCAGCCTCGGGGTCTACAATGAGCAGTTCTTC. Its translation: CATSLGVYNEQFF.

CDR3 sequence: CASSPPSSGGPGELFF. The CDR3 DNA reads as TGTGCCAGCAGCCCCCCTTCTAGCGGGGGCCCCGGGGAGCTGTTTTTT. The chain is built from TRBV13 and TRBJ2-2; 10 bases line up with TRBD2. V lost 5 bases to trimming and J lost 6 bases; unmatched junction nucleotides: 9. The CDR3 contains 16 residues. The germline V gene encodes CDR1 PRHDT and CDR2 FYEKMQ (reference sequence). The variable domain in full, completed from reference TRBV13 and TRBJ2-2, reads AAGVIQSPRHLIKEKRETATLKCYPIPRHDTVYWYQQGPGQDPQFLISFYEKMQSDKGSIPDRFSAQQFSDYHSELNMSSLELGDSALYFCASSPPSSGGPGELFFGEGSRLTVL.

The J gene is TRBJ2-3, the V gene TRBV2; a possible D gene is TRBD2 (7 bases). Germline V CDR1 and CDR2: SNHLY, FYNNEI. V was shortened by 8 bases and J by 5 bases, with 17 bases between the two germline ends. The CDR3 has 14 amino acids. The CDR3 coding sequence is TGTGCCAGCGAAGGGGGGGAATTAGGAGATACGCAGTATTTT. It yields the protein CASEGGELGDTQYF.

The chain recombines TRBV5-1 with TRBJ1-1, with D possibly TRBD1 on 5 matching bases. The ends were cut back, 3 bases at V and 0 bases at J, with 15 bases in the middle. This CDR3 comprises 16 residues. The germline gives CDR1 SGHRS, CDR2 YFSETQ. The CDR3 bases are TGCGCCAGCAGCTATACCCAGGGACGGATGAACACTGAAGCTTTCTTT. Protein sequence: CASSYTQGRMNTEAFF.

The CDR3 coding sequence is TGCAGCGTTGTTGGGGCGATGGACTATGGCTACACCTTC. Its translation: CSVVGAMDYGYTF. V usage is TRBV29-1 and J usage is TRBJ1-2, with a tentative D call TRBD1 (5 bases). Trimming cost V 4 bases and J 3 bases, with 12 bases left between them. This CDR3 is 13 amino acids long. The germline gives CDR1 SQVTM, CDR2 ANQGSEA.